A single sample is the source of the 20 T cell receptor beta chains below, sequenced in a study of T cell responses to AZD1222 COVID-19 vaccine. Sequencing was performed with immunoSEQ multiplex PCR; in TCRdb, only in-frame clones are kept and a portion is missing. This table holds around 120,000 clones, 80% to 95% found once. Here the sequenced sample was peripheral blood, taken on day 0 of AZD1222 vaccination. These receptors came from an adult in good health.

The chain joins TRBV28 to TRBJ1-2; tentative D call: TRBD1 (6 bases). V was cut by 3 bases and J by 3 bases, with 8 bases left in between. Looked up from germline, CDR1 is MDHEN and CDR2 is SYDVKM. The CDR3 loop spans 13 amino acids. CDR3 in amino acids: CASSLRGDYGYTF. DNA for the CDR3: TGTGCCAGCAGTTTGAGGGGGGACTATGGCTACACCTTC.

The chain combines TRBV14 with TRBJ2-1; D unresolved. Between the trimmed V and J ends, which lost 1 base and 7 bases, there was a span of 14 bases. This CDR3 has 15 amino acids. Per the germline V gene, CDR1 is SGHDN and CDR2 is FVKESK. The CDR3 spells CASSQGGGPLNEQFF. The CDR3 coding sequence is TGTGCCAGCAGCCAAGGGGGTGGGCCTTTAAATGAGCAGTTCTTC.

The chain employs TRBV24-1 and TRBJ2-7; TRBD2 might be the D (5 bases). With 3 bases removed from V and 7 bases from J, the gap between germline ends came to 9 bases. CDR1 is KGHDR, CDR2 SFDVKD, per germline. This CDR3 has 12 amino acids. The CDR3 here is CATSDETGEQYF. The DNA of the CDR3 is TGTGCCACCAGTGATGAAACGGGGGAGCAGTACTTC.

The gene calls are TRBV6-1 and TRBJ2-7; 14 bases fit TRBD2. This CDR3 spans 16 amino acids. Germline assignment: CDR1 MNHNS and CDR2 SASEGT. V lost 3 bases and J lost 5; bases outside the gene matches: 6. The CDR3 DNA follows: TGTGCCAGCAGTGACTGGGGGACTAGCGGGAGCAACGAGCAGTACTTC. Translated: CASSDWGTSGSNEQYF.

CDR3 amino acids: CASSLGGSEAFF. DNA of the CDR3: TGTGCCAGCAGCTTAGGGGGCTCTGAAGCTTTCTTT. The chain has TRBV7-9 and TRBJ1-1, with D tentatively TRBD1 (5 bases). CDR1 and CDR2 from the germline V gene are SEHNR and FQNEAQ (reference sequence). This CDR3 contains 12 residues. Trimming stripped 1 base from V and 6 bases from J, with 6 bases between.

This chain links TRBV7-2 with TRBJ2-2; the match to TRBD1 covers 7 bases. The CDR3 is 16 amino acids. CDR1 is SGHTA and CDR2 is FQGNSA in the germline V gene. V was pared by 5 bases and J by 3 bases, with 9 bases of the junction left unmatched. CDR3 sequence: CASSPQGDSYTGELFF. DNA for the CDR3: TGTGCCAGCAGCCCTCAGGGGGATTCGTACACCGGGGAGCTGTTTTTT.

The CDR3 DNA sequence: TGTGCCAGCAGCTTAGTAGTCCTAGCAACCCAAGAGACCCAGTACTTC. Translated, it gives CASSLVVLATQETQYF. This rearrangement joins TRBV7-9 to TRBJ2-5, with a weak D call TRBD2 (5 bases). The CDR3 extends over 16 amino acids. Germline values: CDR1 SEHNR, CDR2 FQNEAQ (reference sequence). V was shortened by 1 base and J by 1 base, with 13 bases between the two germline ends.

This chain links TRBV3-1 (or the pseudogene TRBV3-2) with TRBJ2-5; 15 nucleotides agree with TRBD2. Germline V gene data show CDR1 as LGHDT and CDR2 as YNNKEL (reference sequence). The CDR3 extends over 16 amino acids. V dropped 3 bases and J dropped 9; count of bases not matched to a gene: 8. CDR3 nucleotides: TGTGCCAGCAGCCAGGGGACTAGCGGGGGGCGCTCGGCCCAGTACTTC. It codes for CASSQGTSGGRSAQYF.

CDR3 region: CASSVDQQPGGYGYTF. DNA of the CDR3: TGTGCCAGCAGCGTAGACCAGCAACCTGGGGGCTATGGCTACACCTTC. The rearrangement uses TRBV9 and TRBJ1-2, with D possibly being TRBD1 (5 bases). This CDR3 is built from 16 residues. The ends were cut back, 0 bases at V and 4 bases at J, with 16 bases in the middle. From germline, CDR1 is SGDLS and CDR2 YYNGEE. Filled out from reference TRBV9 and TRBJ1-2, the complete variable domain reads DSGVTQTPKHLITATGQRVTLRCSPRSGDLSVYWYQQSLDQGLQFLIQYYNGEERAKGNILERFSAQQFPDLHSELNLSSLELGDSALYFCASSVDQQPGGYGYTFGSGTRLTVV.

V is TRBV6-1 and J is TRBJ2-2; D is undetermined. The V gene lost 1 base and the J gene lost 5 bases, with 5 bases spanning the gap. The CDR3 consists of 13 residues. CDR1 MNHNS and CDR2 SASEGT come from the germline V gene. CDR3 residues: CASSEGETGELFF. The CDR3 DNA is TGTGCCAGCAGTGAAGGGGAAACCGGGGAGCTGTTTTTT.

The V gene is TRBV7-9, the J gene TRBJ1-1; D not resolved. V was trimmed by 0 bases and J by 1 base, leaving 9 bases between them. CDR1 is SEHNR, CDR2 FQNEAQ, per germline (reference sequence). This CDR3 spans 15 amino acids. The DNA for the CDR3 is TGTGCCAGCAGCTTAGCACCCAGGAAGAACACTGAAGCTTTCTTT. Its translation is CASSLAPRKNTEAFF.

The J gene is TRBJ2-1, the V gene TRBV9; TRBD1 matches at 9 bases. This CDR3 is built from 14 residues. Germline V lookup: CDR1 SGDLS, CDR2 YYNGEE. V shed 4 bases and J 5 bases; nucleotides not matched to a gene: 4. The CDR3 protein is CASSFRTGDNEQFF. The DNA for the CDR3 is TGTGCCAGCAGCTTTAGGACAGGGGACAATGAGCAGTTCTTC. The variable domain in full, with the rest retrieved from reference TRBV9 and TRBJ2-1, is DSGVTQTPKHLITATGQRVTLRCSPRSGDLSVYWYQQSLDQGLQFLIQYYNGEERAKGNILERFSAQQFPDLHSELNLSSLELGDSALYFCASSFRTGDNEQFFGPGTRLTVL.

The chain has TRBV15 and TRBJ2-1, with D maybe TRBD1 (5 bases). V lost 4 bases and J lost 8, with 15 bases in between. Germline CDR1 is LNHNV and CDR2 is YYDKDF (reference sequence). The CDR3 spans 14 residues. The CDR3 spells CATSNGSRVHEQFF. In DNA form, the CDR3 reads TGTGCCACCAGCAACGGATCCAGGGTCCATGAGCAGTTCTTC.

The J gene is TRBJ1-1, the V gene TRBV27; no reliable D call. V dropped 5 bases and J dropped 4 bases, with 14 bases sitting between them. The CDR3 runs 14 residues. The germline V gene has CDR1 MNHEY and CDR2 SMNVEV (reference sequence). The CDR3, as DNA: TGTGCCAGCAGTCTACAAGTGACAAGCACTGAAGCTTTCTTT. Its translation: CASSLQVTSTEAFF.

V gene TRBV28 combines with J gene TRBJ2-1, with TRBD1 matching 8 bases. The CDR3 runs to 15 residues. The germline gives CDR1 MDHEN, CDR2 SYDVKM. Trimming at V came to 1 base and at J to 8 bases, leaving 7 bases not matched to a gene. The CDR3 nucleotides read TGTGCCAGCAGTTTATCCCCCAGGGGGCAGGATGAGCAGTTCTTC. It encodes CASSLSPRGQDEQFF.

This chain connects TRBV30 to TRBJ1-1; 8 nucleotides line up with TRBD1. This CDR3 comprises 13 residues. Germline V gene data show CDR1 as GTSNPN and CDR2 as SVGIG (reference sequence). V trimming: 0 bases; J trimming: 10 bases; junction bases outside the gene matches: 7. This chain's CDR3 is CAWSVLAGGLAFF. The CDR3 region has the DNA TGTGCCTGGAGTGTACTGGCAGGGGGCTTAGCTTTCTTT.

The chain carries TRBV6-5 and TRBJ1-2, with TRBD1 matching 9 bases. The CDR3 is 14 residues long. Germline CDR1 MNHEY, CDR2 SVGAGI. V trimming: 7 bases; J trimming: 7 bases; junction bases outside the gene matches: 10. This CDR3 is CASITGQGRGGYTF. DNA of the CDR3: TGTGCCAGCATAACCGGACAGGGGCGGGGTGGCTACACCTTC.

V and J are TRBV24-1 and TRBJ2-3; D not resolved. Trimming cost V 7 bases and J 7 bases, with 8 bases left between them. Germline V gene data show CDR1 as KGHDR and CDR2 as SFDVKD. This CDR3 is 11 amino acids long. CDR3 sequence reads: CATSVSNTQYF. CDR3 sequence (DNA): TGTGCCACCAGCGTATCAAATACGCAGTATTTT.

CDR3 coding DNA: TGTGCCAGCAGGACAGGGGGCCTCTACGAGCAGTACTTC. It specifies CASRTGGLYEQYF. V and J are TRBV6-5 and TRBJ2-7; 10 bases agree with TRBD1. Germline CDR1 MNHEY, CDR2 SVGAGI. The junction had 2 bases not matched to a gene; V was cut back by 6 bases and J by 3 bases. The CDR3 runs 13 residues.

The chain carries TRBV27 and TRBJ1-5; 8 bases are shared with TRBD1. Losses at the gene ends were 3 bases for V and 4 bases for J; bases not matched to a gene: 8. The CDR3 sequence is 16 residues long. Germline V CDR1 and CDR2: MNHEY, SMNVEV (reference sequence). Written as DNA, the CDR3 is TGTGCCAGCAGTTTCTACGGACAGGGATCAAATCAGCCCCAGCATTTT. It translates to CASSFYGQGSNQPQHF.